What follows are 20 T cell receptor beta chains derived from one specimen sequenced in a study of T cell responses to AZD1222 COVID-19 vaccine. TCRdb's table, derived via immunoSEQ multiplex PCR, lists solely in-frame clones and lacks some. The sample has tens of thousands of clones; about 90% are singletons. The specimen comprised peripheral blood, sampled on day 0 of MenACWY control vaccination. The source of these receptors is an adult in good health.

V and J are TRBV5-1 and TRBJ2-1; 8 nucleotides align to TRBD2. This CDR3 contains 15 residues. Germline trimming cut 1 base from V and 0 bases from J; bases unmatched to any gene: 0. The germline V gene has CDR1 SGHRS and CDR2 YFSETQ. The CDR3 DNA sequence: TGCGCCAGCAGCTTGAGCGGGAGCTCCTACAATGAGCAGTTCTTC. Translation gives CASSLSGSSYNEQFF.

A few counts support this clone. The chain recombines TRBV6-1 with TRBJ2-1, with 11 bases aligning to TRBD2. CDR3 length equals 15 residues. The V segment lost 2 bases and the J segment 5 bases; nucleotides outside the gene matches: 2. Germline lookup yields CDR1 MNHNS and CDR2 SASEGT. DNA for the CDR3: TGTGCCAGCAGTGAAATAGCGGGAGGGAACAATGAGCAGTTCTTC. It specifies CASSEIAGGNNEQFF.

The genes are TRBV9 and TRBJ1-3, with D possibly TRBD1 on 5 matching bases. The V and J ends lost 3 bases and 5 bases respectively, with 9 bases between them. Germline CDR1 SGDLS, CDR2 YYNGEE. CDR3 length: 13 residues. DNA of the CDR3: TGTGCCAGCAGCGCGCAGGGTAGAAACACCATATATTTT. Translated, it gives CASSAQGRNTIYF.

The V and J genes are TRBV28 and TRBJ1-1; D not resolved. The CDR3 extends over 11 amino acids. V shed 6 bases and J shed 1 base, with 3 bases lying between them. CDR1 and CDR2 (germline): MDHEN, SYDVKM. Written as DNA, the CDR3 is TGTGCCAGCAGAGCGAACACTGAAGCTTTCTTT. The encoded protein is CASRANTEAFF.

The CDR3 reads CATSDPGTAPSPLHF. CDR3 bases: TGTGCCACCAGTGATCCCGGGACAGCTCCTTCACCCCTCCACTTT. The chain couples TRBV24-1 to TRBJ1-6, with 7 positions matching TRBD1. Per germline, CDR1 KGHDR and CDR2 SFDVKD. The CDR3 sequence is 15 residues long. The junction had 7 bases not matched to a gene; V was cut back by 3 bases and J by 9 bases.

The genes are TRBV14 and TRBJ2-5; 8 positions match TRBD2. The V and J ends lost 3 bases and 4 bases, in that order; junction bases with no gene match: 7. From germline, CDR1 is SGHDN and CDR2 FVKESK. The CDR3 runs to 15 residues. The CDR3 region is CASSHLSGTRETQYF. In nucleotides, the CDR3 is TGTGCCAGCAGCCACCTTTCCGGGACTAGAGAGACCCAGTACTTC.

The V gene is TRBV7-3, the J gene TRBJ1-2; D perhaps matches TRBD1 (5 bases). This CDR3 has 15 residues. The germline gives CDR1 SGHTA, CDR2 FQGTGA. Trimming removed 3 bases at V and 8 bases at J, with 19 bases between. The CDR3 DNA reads TGTGCCAGCAGCTTGGGGACTTACGCGCCGGAGGGCTACACCTTC. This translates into CASSLGTYAPEGYTF.

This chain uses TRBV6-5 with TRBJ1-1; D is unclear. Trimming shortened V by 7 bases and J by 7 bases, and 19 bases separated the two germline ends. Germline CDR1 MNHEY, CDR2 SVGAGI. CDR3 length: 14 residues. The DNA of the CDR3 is TGTGCCAGCACCCGATCCTTCTCGCCATATGAAGCTTTCTTT. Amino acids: CASTRSFSPYEAFF.

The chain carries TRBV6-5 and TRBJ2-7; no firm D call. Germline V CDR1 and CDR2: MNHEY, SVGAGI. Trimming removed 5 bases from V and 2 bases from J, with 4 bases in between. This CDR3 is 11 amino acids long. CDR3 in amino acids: CASSTTYEQYF. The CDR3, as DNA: TGTGCCAGCAGTACAACCTACGAGCAGTACTTC.

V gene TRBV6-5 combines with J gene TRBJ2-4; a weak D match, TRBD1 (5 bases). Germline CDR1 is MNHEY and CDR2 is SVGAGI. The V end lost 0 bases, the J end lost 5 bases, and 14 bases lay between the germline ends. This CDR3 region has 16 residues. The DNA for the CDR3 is TGTGCCAGCAGTTACTCGGGTAGGGGCGCGGAAAACATTCAGTACTTC. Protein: CASSYSGRGAENIQYF.

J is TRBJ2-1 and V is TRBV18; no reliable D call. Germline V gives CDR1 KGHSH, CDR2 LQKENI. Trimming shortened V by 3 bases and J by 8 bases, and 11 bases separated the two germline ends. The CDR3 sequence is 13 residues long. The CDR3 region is CASSPETGYEQFF. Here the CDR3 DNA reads TGTGCCAGCTCACCGGAGACTGGCTATGAGCAGTTCTTC.

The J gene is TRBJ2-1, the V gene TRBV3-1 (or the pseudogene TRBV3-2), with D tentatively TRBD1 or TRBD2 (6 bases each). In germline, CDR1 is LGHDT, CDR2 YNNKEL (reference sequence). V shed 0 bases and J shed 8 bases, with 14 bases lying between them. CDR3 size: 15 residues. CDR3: CASSQEPGAPHEQFF. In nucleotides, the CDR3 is TGTGCCAGCAGCCAAGAACCGGGGGCCCCCCATGAGCAGTTCTTC.

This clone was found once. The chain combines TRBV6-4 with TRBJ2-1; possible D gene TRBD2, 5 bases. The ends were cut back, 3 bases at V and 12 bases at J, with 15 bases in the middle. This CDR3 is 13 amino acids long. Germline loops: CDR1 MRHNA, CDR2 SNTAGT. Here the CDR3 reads CASSESTSGPQFF. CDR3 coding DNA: TGTGCCAGCAGTGAATCTACTAGTGGGCCGCAGTTCTTC.

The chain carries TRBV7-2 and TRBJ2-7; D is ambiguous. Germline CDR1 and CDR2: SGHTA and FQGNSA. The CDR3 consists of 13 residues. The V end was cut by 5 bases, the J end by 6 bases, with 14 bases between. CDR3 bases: TGTGCCAGCAGCACCGGAGTATGGGGCGAGCAGTACTTC. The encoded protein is CASSTGVWGEQYF.

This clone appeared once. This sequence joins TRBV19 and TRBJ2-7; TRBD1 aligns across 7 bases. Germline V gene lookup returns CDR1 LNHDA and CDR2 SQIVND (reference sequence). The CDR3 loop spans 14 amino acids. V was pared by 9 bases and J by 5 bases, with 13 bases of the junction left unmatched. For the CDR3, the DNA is TGTGCCAGCCTCCCTTTCAGGGGGAGACACGAGCAGTACTTC. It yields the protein CASLPFRGRHEQYF.

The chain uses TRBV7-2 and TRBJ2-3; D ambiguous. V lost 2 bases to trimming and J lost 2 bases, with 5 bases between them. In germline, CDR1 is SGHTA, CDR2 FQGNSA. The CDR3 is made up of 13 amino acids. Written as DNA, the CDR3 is TGTGCCAGCAGCTTATTCACCACAGATACGCAGTATTTT. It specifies CASSLFTTDTQYF.

The DNA of the CDR3 is TGTGCCAGCAGCTTGAGCGGACTAGCGGCTGGCTACGAGCAGTACTTC. Translated: CASSLSGLAAGYEQYF. The V and J genes are TRBV7-2 and TRBJ2-7; 10 bases align to TRBD2. CDR3 length: 16 amino acids. Looked up from germline, CDR1 is SGHTA and CDR2 is FQGNSA. Trimming cost V 3 bases and J 3 bases; bases outside gene matches: 8.

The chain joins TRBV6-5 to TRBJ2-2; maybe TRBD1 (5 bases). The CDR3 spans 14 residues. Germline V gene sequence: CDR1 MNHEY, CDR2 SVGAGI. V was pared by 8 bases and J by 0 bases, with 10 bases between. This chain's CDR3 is CASGIRANTGELFF. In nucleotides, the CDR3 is TGTGCCAGCGGAATCAGGGCGAACACCGGGGAGCTGTTTTTT.

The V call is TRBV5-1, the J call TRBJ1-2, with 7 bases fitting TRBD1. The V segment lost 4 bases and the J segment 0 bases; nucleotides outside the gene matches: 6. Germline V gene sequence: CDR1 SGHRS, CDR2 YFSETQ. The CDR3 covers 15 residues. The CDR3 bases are TGCGCCAGCAGCCGCGGGACAGTAACTAACTATGGCTACACCTTC. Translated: CASSRGTVTNYGYTF.

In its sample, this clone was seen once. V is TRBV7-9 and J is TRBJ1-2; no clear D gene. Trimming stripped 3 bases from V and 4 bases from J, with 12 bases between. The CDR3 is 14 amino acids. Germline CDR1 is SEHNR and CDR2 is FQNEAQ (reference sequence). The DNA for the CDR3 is TGTGCCAGCAGCTTTGAGGGAACGGGCTATGGCTACACCTTC. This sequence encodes CASSFEGTGYGYTF. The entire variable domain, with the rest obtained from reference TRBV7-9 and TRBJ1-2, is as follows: DTGVSQNPRHKITKRGQNVTFRCDPISEHNRLYWYRQTLGQGPEFLTYFQNEAQLEKSRLLSDRFSAERPKGSFSTLEIQRTEQGDSAMYLCASSFEGTGYGYTFGSGTRLTVV.